This is a list of T cell receptor beta chains from one sample in a study of T cells in Graves' hyperthyroidism and ophthalmopathy. TCRdb reprocessed the multiplex PCR reads with MiXCR, giving one entry per CDR3 protein. The repertoire holds under 400,000 distinct CDR3 sequences, 13% to 15% seen once, with around 20% in the top ten. The sequenced sample was blood. Every receptor here comes from a woman aged 60 to 75 with Graves' ophthalmopathy. CDR3s include the opening cysteine and the closing phenylalanine or tryptophan. Fields, in order: clone size, V gene, D gene, CDR3 length, J gene, CDR3 protein, CDR3 DNA. D genes are given only for firm matches. Only some rows state a clone size, as once, few, many or a class for expanded clones.

abundance: few
v_gene: TRBV27
d_gene: -
len: 13
j_gene: TRBJ1-2
CDR3aa: CASSFPEGLGYTF
CDR3nt: TGTGCCAGCAGTTTTCCCGAAGGGCTGGGCTACACCTTC

abundance: few
v_gene: TRBV12-3/TRBV12-4
d_gene: -
len: 15
j_gene: TRBJ2-2
CDR3aa: CASSLGRGVAGELFF
CDR3nt: TGTGCCAGCAGTTTAGGCAGGGGAGTAGCCGGGGAGCTGTTTTTT

abundance: few
v_gene: TRBV29-1
d_gene: TRBD2
len: 13
j_gene: TRBJ2-7
CDR3aa: CSVVSGGGLEQYF
CDR3nt: TGCAGCGTTGTTAGCGGGGGGGGCCTCGAGCAGTACTTC

abundance: many
v_gene: TRBV20-1
d_gene: TRBD2
len: 16
j_gene: TRBJ2-3
CDR3aa: CSAIIAGGGPTDTQYF
CDR3nt: TGCAGTGCTATCATAGCGGGAGGAGGGCCCACAGATACGCAGTATTTT

abundance: once
v_gene: TRBV6-2/TRBV6-3
d_gene: TRBD2
len: 14
j_gene: TRBJ2-4
CDR3aa: CASSGGGSQNIQYF
CDR3nt: TGTGCCAGCAGTGGCGGGGGGTCCCAAAACATTCAGTACTTC

abundance: few
v_gene: TRBV12-3/TRBV12-4
d_gene: TRBD1
len: 12
j_gene: TRBJ1-6
CDR3aa: CASGTGYSPLHF
CDR3nt: TGTGCCAGCGGGACAGGGTACTCACCCCTCCACTTT

abundance: many
v_gene: TRBV14
d_gene: -
len: 13
j_gene: TRBJ2-3
CDR3aa: CASSLGHPDTQYF
CDR3nt: TGTGCCAGCAGCCTCGGACACCCAGATACGCAGTATTTT

abundance: -
v_gene: TRBV28
d_gene: TRBD2
len: 16
j_gene: TRBJ2-2
CDR3aa: CASSLQRGANTGELFF
CDR3nt: TGTGCCAGCAGTTTGCAGCGGGGGGCGAACACCGGGGAGCTGTTTTTT

abundance: many
v_gene: TRBV12-3/TRBV12-4
d_gene: TRBD2
len: 14
j_gene: TRBJ2-5
CDR3aa: CASSFTGGPETQYF
CDR3nt: TGTGCCAGCAGTTTCACGGGAGGGCCGGAGACCCAGTACTTC

abundance: many
v_gene: TRBV7-2
d_gene: -
len: 15
j_gene: TRBJ2-5
CDR3aa: CASSLVDGRWETQYF
CDR3nt: TGTGCCAGCAGCTTAGTTGACGGGAGATGGGAGACCCAGTACTTC

abundance: many
v_gene: TRBV13
d_gene: TRBD1
len: 15
j_gene: TRBJ2-3
CDR3aa: CASSTGTGFTDTQYF
CDR3nt: TGTGCCAGCAGCACGGGGACAGGGTTCACAGATACGCAGTATTTT

abundance: many
v_gene: TRBV7-2
d_gene: TRBD1
len: 13
j_gene: TRBJ2-1
CDR3aa: CASSQGQRPEQFF
CDR3nt: TGTGCCAGCAGCCAGGGACAGAGGCCTGAGCAGTTCTTC

abundance: many
v_gene: TRBV4-1
d_gene: -
len: 14
j_gene: TRBJ2-2
CDR3aa: CASSQLHNTGELFF
CDR3nt: TGCGCCAGCAGCCAACTCCATAACACCGGGGAGCTGTTTTTT

abundance: many
v_gene: TRBV28
d_gene: TRBD1
len: 15
j_gene: TRBJ1-1
CDR3aa: CASSLTGGLNTEAFF
CDR3nt: TGTGCCAGCAGTTTAACAGGGGGGTTGAACACTGAAGCTTTCTTT

abundance: few
v_gene: TRBV7-9
d_gene: -
len: 15
j_gene: TRBJ1-4
CDR3aa: CASSVPGLVNEKLFF
CDR3nt: TGTGCCAGCAGCGTTCCGGGCCTGGTTAATGAAAAACTGTTTTTT

abundance: -
v_gene: TRBV12-3/TRBV12-4
d_gene: TRBD1
len: 14
j_gene: TRBJ2-1
CDR3aa: CASSLQGAFNEQFF
CDR3nt: TGTGCCAGCAGTTTACAGGGGGCGTTCAATGAGCAGTTCTTC

abundance: -
v_gene: TRBV19
d_gene: -
len: 13
j_gene: TRBJ2-7
CDR3aa: CASSIGSTYEQYF
CDR3nt: TGTGCCAGTAGTATTGGAAGCACCTACGAGCAGTACTTC

abundance: many
v_gene: TRBV18
d_gene: TRBD1
len: 13
j_gene: TRBJ2-7
CDR3aa: CASSETGPYEQYF
CDR3nt: TGTGCCAGCTCGGAGACAGGGCCCTACGAGCAGTACTTC

abundance: -
v_gene: TRBV19
d_gene: -
len: 15
j_gene: TRBJ1-2
CDR3aa: CASTNAGTPNYGYTF
CDR3nt: TGTGCCAGTACCAATGCCGGGACACCGAACTATGGCTACACCTTC

abundance: many
v_gene: TRBV3-1
d_gene: -
len: 11
j_gene: TRBJ2-1
CDR3aa: CASSHLNEQFF
CDR3nt: TGTGCCAGCAGCCACCTCAATGAGCAGTTCTTC

abundance: -
v_gene: TRBV11-2
d_gene: -
len: 12
j_gene: TRBJ2-5
CDR3aa: CASSAQAETQYF
CDR3nt: TGTGCCAGCAGTGCCCAGGCGGAGACCCAGTACTTC

abundance: -
v_gene: TRBV29-1
d_gene: -
len: 13
j_gene: TRBJ1-2
CDR3aa: CSGSQGEGYGYTF
CDR3nt: TGCAGCGGTTCACAGGGAGAGGGCTATGGCTACACCTTC

abundance: -
v_gene: TRBV20-1
d_gene: TRBD2
len: 18
j_gene: TRBJ2-7
CDR3aa: CSARVSAGLGYGSYEQCF
CDR3nt: TGCAGTGCTAGAGTCTCTGCGGGACTAGGCTACGGATCCTACGAGCAGTGCTTC

abundance: many
v_gene: TRBV2
d_gene: TRBD1
len: 15
j_gene: TRBJ1-5
CDR3aa: CASSLGGGRGQPQHF
CDR3nt: TGTGCCAGCAGTCTTGGAGGGGGCAGGGGTCAGCCCCAGCATTTT

abundance: -
v_gene: TRBV19
d_gene: TRBD2
len: 17
j_gene: TRBJ2-5
CDR3aa: CASSIEMGLAGVQTQYF
CDR3nt: TGTGCCAGTAGTATAGAGATGGGACTAGCGGGAGTACAGACCCAGTACTTC

abundance: few
v_gene: TRBV28
d_gene: TRBD2
len: 18
j_gene: TRBJ2-2
CDR3aa: CASSRTGWTSGFAGELFF
CDR3nt: TGTGCCAGCAGTCGGACAGGTTGGACTAGCGGTTTCGCCGGGGAGCTGTTTTTT

abundance: many
v_gene: TRBV7-3
d_gene: -
len: 16
j_gene: TRBJ2-1
CDR3aa: CASSPARTRSYNEQFF
CDR3nt: TGTGCCAGCAGCCCTGCGCGGACCCGCTCCTACAATGAGCAGTTCTTC

abundance: few
v_gene: TRBV7-2
d_gene: -
len: 13
j_gene: TRBJ2-1
CDR3aa: CASSPWGAHEQFF
CDR3nt: TGTGCCAGCAGCCCCTGGGGCGCCCATGAGCAGTTCTTC

abundance: few
v_gene: TRBV6-5
d_gene: -
len: 15
j_gene: TRBJ2-3
CDR3aa: CASSYSSGLPDTQYF
CDR3nt: TGTGCCAGCAGTTACTCTTCAGGGCTTCCAGATACGCAGTATTTT

abundance: few
v_gene: TRBV9
d_gene: -
len: 15
j_gene: TRBJ2-3
CDR3aa: CASSPGGPKADTQYF
CDR3nt: TGTGCCAGCAGCCCCGGGGGGCCGAAGGCAGATACGCAGTATTTT

abundance: -
v_gene: TRBV20-1
d_gene: -
len: 13
j_gene: TRBJ2-5
CDR3aa: CSAGLSERETQYF
CDR3nt: TGCAGTGCTGGACTATCCGAGAGAGAGACCCAGTACTTC

abundance: many
v_gene: TRBV29-1
d_gene: -
len: 17
j_gene: TRBJ2-3
CDR3aa: CSVARLFRELSTDTQYF
CDR3nt: TGCAGCGTTGCCCGCCTGTTTAGGGAACTCTCGACAGATACGCAGTATTTT

abundance: many
v_gene: TRBV5-1
d_gene: TRBD2
len: 14
j_gene: TRBJ2-7
CDR3aa: CASSLGLVSDEQYF
CDR3nt: TGCGCCAGCAGTCTTGGACTAGTCTCCGACGAGCAGTACTTC

abundance: many
v_gene: TRBV9
d_gene: -
len: 14
j_gene: TRBJ2-7
CDR3aa: CASSVDGRWYEQYF
CDR3nt: TGTGCCAGCAGCGTAGACGGGAGATGGTACGAGCAGTACTTC

abundance: -
v_gene: TRBV20-1
d_gene: -
len: 14
j_gene: TRBJ2-7
CDR3aa: CSAPRGAALNEQYF
CDR3nt: TGCAGTGCGCCTCGGGGGGCGGCCCTCAACGAGCAGTACTTC

abundance: few
v_gene: TRBV11-3
d_gene: TRBD2
len: 16
j_gene: TRBJ2-1
CDR3aa: CASSSTSGRAWNEQFF
CDR3nt: TGTGCCAGCAGCTCCACTAGCGGGAGGGCCTGGAATGAGCAGTTCTTC

abundance: many
v_gene: TRBV10-3
d_gene: -
len: 14
j_gene: TRBJ1-5
CDR3aa: CAISESSSDQPQHF
CDR3nt: TGTGCCATCAGTGAGTCGTCGAGCGATCAGCCCCAGCATTTT

abundance: -
v_gene: TRBV27
d_gene: -
len: 16
j_gene: TRBJ1-2
CDR3aa: CASSLRPGAANYGYTF
CDR3nt: TGTGCCAGCAGTTTAAGGCCCGGGGCAGCTAACTATGGCTACACCTTC

abundance: many
v_gene: TRBV11-2
d_gene: -
len: 12
j_gene: TRBJ1-1
CDR3aa: CASSFQGTEAFF
CDR3nt: TGTGCCAGCAGCTTCCAGGGGACTGAAGCTTTCTTT

abundance: -
v_gene: TRBV19
d_gene: TRBD2
len: 16
j_gene: TRBJ2-4
CDR3aa: CASKLAGEVAGNIQYF
CDR3nt: TGTGCCAGTAAACTAGCGGGAGAGGTTGCGGGGAACATTCAGTACTTC

abundance: few
v_gene: TRBV9
d_gene: TRBD2
len: 17
j_gene: TRBJ2-2
CDR3aa: CASSPGTSGTSAGELFF
CDR3nt: TGTGCCAGCAGCCCCGGGACTAGCGGGACCTCTGCCGGGGAGCTGTTTTTT

abundance: -
v_gene: TRBV12-3/TRBV12-4
d_gene: TRBD1
len: 12
j_gene: TRBJ2-4
CDR3aa: CASRTGNGIQYF
CDR3nt: TGTGCCAGCAGGACAGGGAACGGCATTCAGTACTTC

abundance: -
v_gene: TRBV7-9
d_gene: -
len: 15
j_gene: TRBJ1-2
CDR3aa: CASSLGDAGGYGYTF
CDR3nt: TGTGCCAGCAGCTTGGGGGACGCGGGGGGCTATGGCTACACCTTC

abundance: many
v_gene: TRBV28
d_gene: TRBD2
len: 18
j_gene: TRBJ2-1
CDR3aa: CASSLIWTSGSTYNEQFF
CDR3nt: TGTGCCAGCAGTTTAATCTGGACTAGCGGATCAACCTACAATGAGCAGTTCTTC

abundance: many
v_gene: TRBV12-3/TRBV12-4
d_gene: -
len: 13
j_gene: TRBJ1-1
CDR3aa: CASRQRANTEAFF
CDR3nt: TGTGCCAGCAGACAAAGGGCAAACACTGAAGCTTTCTTT

abundance: many
v_gene: TRBV2
d_gene: -
len: 17
j_gene: TRBJ1-2
CDR3aa: CASSESTSAGLYYGYTF
CDR3nt: TGTGCCAGCAGTGAATCCACCTCGGCCGGGCTATATTATGGCTACACCTTC

abundance: -
v_gene: TRBV24-1
d_gene: -
len: 12
j_gene: TRBJ1-5
CDR3aa: CATSHSNQPQHF
CDR3nt: TGTGCCACCAGTCATAGCAATCAGCCCCAGCATTTT

abundance: -
v_gene: TRBV19
d_gene: -
len: 13
j_gene: TRBJ1-5
CDR3aa: CASNTVSNQPQHF
CDR3nt: TGTGCCAGTAACACCGTTAGCAATCAGCCCCAGCATTTT

abundance: -
v_gene: TRBV29-1
d_gene: TRBD2
len: 17
j_gene: TRBJ2-2
CDR3aa: CSVEDPGSGRLTGELFF
CDR3nt: TGCAGCGTTGAAGACCCGGGGAGCGGGAGACTCACCGGGGAGCTGTTTTTT

abundance: many
v_gene: TRBV7-9
d_gene: TRBD2
len: 15
j_gene: TRBJ2-7
CDR3aa: CASSSLAGGPDEQYF
CDR3nt: TGTGCCAGCAGCTCTCTAGCGGGAGGGCCAGACGAGCAGTACTTC

abundance: -
v_gene: TRBV10-3
d_gene: -
len: 13
j_gene: TRBJ1-1
CDR3aa: CAIEGSQGTEAFF
CDR3nt: TGTGCCATCGAGGGGTCGCAGGGCACTGAAGCTTTCTTT

abundance: -
v_gene: TRBV6-2/TRBV6-3
d_gene: TRBD2
len: 16
j_gene: TRBJ2-3
CDR3aa: CASRPGLAYSTDTQYF
CDR3nt: TGTGCCAGCAGACCGGGACTAGCGTATAGCACAGATACGCAGTATTTT

abundance: many
v_gene: TRBV20-1
d_gene: TRBD2
len: 14
j_gene: TRBJ2-3
CDR3aa: CSARRGLGTDTQYF
CDR3nt: TGCAGTGCTAGAAGAGGACTAGGCACAGATACGCAGTATTTT

abundance: many
v_gene: TRBV20-1
d_gene: -
len: 14
j_gene: TRBJ2-7
CDR3aa: CSARGDIPSGEQYF
CDR3nt: TGCAGTGCCAGAGGAGACATACCGTCTGGGGAGCAGTACTTC

abundance: -
v_gene: TRBV7-9
d_gene: -
len: 13
j_gene: TRBJ1-1
CDR3aa: CASSPVLNTEAFF
CDR3nt: TGTGCCAGCAGCCCCGTACTGAACACTGAAGCTTTCTTT